A single T cell receptor (beta chain) is shown here with its context. This sample stems from a study of regulatory T cells in long-lasting Graves disease. Time point meaning: persistent/refractory GD, antithyroid drugs over 5 years with positive TRAb. Researchers made the TCR library from RNA that was extracted from PBMCs. In building TCR beta libraries, iRepertoire HTBI primers were used together with Arm-PCR of CDR3 regions. MiXCR was run by TCRdb on the multiplex PCR reads, yielding one entry per CDR3 protein. The sample has about 430,000 distinct CDR3 sequences, around 20% seen once. The origin of this receptor is a female donor with Graves disease. The sample consisted of peripheral blood mononuclear cells (PBMCs), taken when the disease was refractory, from a patient treated with antithyroid drugs.

CDR3 bases: TGCGCCAGCAGCCAAGAGGTACAGGCTAACTATGGCTACACCTTC. Translating it yields CASSQEVQANYGYTF. V usage is TRBV4-1 and J usage is TRBJ1-2; TRBD1 might be the D (5 bases). The germline gives CDR1 MGHRA, CDR2 YSYEKL. CDR3 size: 15 residues. Trimming removed 0 bases from V and 0 bases from J, with 8 bases in between.